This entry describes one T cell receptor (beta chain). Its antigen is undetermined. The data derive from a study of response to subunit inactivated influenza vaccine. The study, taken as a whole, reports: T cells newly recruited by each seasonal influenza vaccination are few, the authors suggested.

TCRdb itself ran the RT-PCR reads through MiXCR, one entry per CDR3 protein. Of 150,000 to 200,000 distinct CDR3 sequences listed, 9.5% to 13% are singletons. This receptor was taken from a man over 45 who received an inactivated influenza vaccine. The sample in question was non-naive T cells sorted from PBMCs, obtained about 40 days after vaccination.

Here the CDR3 DNA reads TGCAGTGCCCTCCCGGGACAGGGGTTGGCCGGGGAGCTGTTTTTT. This codes for CSALPGQGLAGELFF. The V gene is TRBV20-1, the J gene TRBJ2-2; 10 nucleotides match TRBD1. This CDR3 region has 15 residues. Trimming removed 6 bases from V and 6 bases from J; junction bases left unmatched: 10. The germline V gene encodes CDR1 DFQATT and CDR2 SNEGSKA (reference sequence).